A selection of T cell receptor beta chains follows, all from one sample in a study of blood T cell repertoires in COVID-19. Measured with immunoSEQ multiplex PCR; TCRdb has only the in-frame clones, and not every one. Here the sample spans about 280,000 clones, 80% to 90% being singletons. The source material was peripheral blood. Receptors originate from a woman aged 45-65 years who had recovered from COVID-19. The CDR3 runs from the conserved cysteine through the conserved F or W. D genes are given only for firm matches. Clone sizes are given selectively: once, few, many, or a class where the clone is expanded.

>TRBV4-1|.|TRBJ1-3|.
CASSRENRDPGNTIYF
TGCGCCAGCAGCCGAGAAAACAGGGACCCTGGAAACACCATATATTTT
>TRBV18|.|TRBJ2-5|TRBD2
CASSPPGLAPETQYF
TGTGCCAGCTCACCTCCGGGACTAGCTCCAGAGACCCAGTACTTC
>TRBV5-1|.|TRBJ2-2|.
CASSLTGAGDTGELFF
TGCGCCAGCAGCTTAACGGGAGCCGGGGACACCGGGGAGCTGTTTTTT
>TRBV30|.|TRBJ1-1|TRBD1
CAWSVGGPAFF
TGTGCCTGGAGTGTAGGGGGCCCAGCTTTCTTT
>TRBV30|.|TRBJ2-7|TRBD2
CGTSGGYEQYF
TGCGGGACTAGCGGGGGCTACGAGCAGTACTTC
>TRBV30|few|TRBJ2-7|.
CAWSGGLSKGEQYF
TGTGCCTGGAGTGGGGGCCTTAGCAAAGGGGAGCAGTACTTC
>TRBV5-1|.|TRBJ2-1|TRBD2
CASRPGLADNEQFF
TGCGCCAGCCGGCCGGGACTAGCGGACAATGAGCAGTTCTTC
>TRBV28|.|TRBJ2-1|.
CASETLRYNEQFF
TGTGCCAGCGAGACACTGCGATACAATGAGCAGTTCTTC
>TRBV7-9|.|TRBJ2-3|TRBD1
CASSLGRGWTDTQYF
TGTGCCAGCAGCTTGGGCAGGGGGTGGACAGATACGCAGTATTTT
>TRBV12-5|few|TRBJ2-1|.
CASGNYFNRARFF
TGTGCTAGTGGAAATTACTTCAACAGGGCTCGGTTCTTC
>TRBV4-3|once|TRBJ2-5|.
CASSQGGASQETQYF
TGCGCCAGCAGCCAAGGGGGCGCCTCCCAAGAGACCCAGTACTTC
>TRBV27|.|TRBJ2-2|TRBD1
CASSSQGAGNTGELFF
TGTGCCAGCAGTTCACAGGGGGCAGGGAACACCGGGGAGCTGTTTTTT
>TRBV27|.|TRBJ2-1|TRBD2
CASSSLPGLAPNHEQFF
TGTGCCAGCAGTTCCCTTCCGGGACTAGCCCCCAACCATGAGCAGTTCTTC
>TRBV29-1|.|TRBJ1-4|.
CSVPGTTNEKLFF
TGCAGCGTTCCCGGGACAACTAATGAAAAACTGTTTTTT
>TRBV25-1|once|TRBJ1-4|.
CASRAWTVNEKLFF
TGTGCCAGCAGGGCTTGGACAGTTAATGAAAAACTGTTTTTT
>TRBV3-1/TRBV3-2|.|TRBJ2-5|TRBD2
CASSQGASGGETQYF
TGTGCCAGCAGCCAAGGGGCTAGCGGTGGGGAGACCCAGTACTTC
>TRBV6-5|.|TRBJ2-6|.
CASSLVQGANVLTF
TGTGCCAGCAGCCTTGTGCAGGGGGCCAACGTCCTGACTTTC
>TRBV4-2|few|TRBJ2-7|TRBD2
CASSQDSGRGEQYF
TGTGCCAGCAGCCAAGATAGCGGGAGGGGCGAGCAGTACTTC
>TRBV25-1|once|TRBJ2-5|.
CASSPVGDGGQYF
TGTGCCAGCAGCCCCGTGGGCGACGGTGGCCAGTACTTC
>TRBV5-5|.|TRBJ1-2|.
CASSLRQGWNYGYTF
TGTGCCAGCAGCTTGCGTCAGGGATGGAACTATGGCTACACCTTC